A selection of T cell receptor beta chains follows, all from one sample in a study of blood T cell repertoires in COVID-19. Data came from immunoSEQ multiplex PCR; TCRdb stores just in-frame clones and leaves some out. This table has 110,000 or so clones, 85% to 90% appearing once. The sample comprised peripheral blood. Receptors originate from a woman aged 50 to 65 with acute or convalescent COVID-19. The conserved cysteine and the conserved F or W are not part of the CDR3 here. The order of the fields is clone size, J gene, D gene, V gene, CDR3 protein. D genes are given only for firm matches. Size is omitted from some rows. Given values are once, few, many or a class for expanded clones.

-	TRBJ2-2	-	TRBV6-2/TRBV6-3	ASSYWQGLNTGELF
-	TRBJ2-3	-	TRBV9	ASSLTGIPITDTQY
-	TRBJ1-3	TRBD1	TRBV6-5	ASRRTGVSGNTIY
-	TRBJ1-3	-	TRBV6-1	ASSEAAGNTIY
-	TRBJ1-2	-	TRBV2	ASQGTNYGYT
-	TRBJ2-3	TRBD2	TRBV5-4	ASSFLSGRATDTQY
few	TRBJ1-2	-	TRBV10-3	AISEGQDYGYT
-	TRBJ1-4	-	TRBV7-2	ASSLGGGEKLF
-	TRBJ1-5	-	TRBV10-3	AISDPNQPQH
-	TRBJ2-2	-	TRBV6-5	ASSSNRATGELF
few	TRBJ1-5	-	TRBV2	ASSADRFFNSNQPQH
-	TRBJ2-2	TRBD2	TRBV4-3	AAGLAENTGELF
-	TRBJ1-1	-	TRBV29-1	SVGKGIEAF
-	TRBJ2-7	TRBD1	TRBV7-2	ASSSLPRTGSYEQY
-	TRBJ2-3	TRBD2	TRBV9	ASSLRLAGGQGTDTQY
-	TRBJ2-5	-	TRBV19	ASSIKGGSGSQY
few	TRBJ1-2	TRBD1	TRBV19	ASSSRGQGYGYT
-	TRBJ1-6	-	TRBV30	AWMPSSYNSPLH
-	TRBJ1-5	-	TRBV9	ASSPGGGAGNQPQH
-	TRBJ1-3	-	TRBV30	AFLSTGNTIY
-	TRBJ1-5	-	TRBV19	ASNPGQTRHQPQH
-	TRBJ2-7	TRBD1	TRBV27	ASSLSSGGRYEQY
-	TRBJ2-7	TRBD2	TRBV5-1	ASRGLAVSYEQY
-	TRBJ2-1	-	TRBV6-4	ASSDTGGLNEQF
-	TRBJ1-1	TRBD1	TRBV10-3	AIRGRDREDTEAF